The 12 T cell receptor beta chains given below trace back to one sample, sequenced in a study of T cells after yellow fever vaccination (dated by TCRdb to the late 2010s). What the treatment or condition label conveys for this sample: live attenuated yellow fever vaccine strain. Preparation of the library involved 5' RACE. Sequencing was performed on an Illumina HiSeq 2500. TCRdb reanalyzed the raw reads on its own, using fastp at Q25 for trimming and MiXCR for clone calling, and kept in-frame beta chains. Rows are combined by CDR3 protein, so each entry shows the most common genes and DNA. The sample table contains hundreds of thousands of distinct CDR3 sequences; only one count was recorded for about 19% of them. Jointly, the top ten make up around an eighth of the sample. The sequences come from PBMCs, collected 15 days after the yellow fever booster vaccination. The receptors were gathered from a man aged 30-40 years who received the YFV17D yellow fever vaccine.

The V gene is TRBV20-1, the J gene TRBJ2-7, with 7 bases identical to TRBD1. CDR1 is DFQATT, CDR2 SNEGSKA, per germline (reference sequence). V was pared by 1 base and J by 3 bases, with 6 bases of the junction left unmatched. This CDR3 comprises 14 residues. Here the CDR3 DNA reads TGCAGTGCTAGAGGGACAGGTTCTTTCTACGAGCAGTACTTC. Encoded protein: CSARGTGSFYEQYF.

This chain joins TRBV28 and TRBJ2-5, with D possibly matching TRBD1 (6 bases). Trimming removed 6 bases from V and 1 base from J, with 12 bases in between. Germline CDR1 MDHEN, CDR2 SYDVKM. This CDR3 spans 14 amino acids. DNA of the CDR3: TGTGCCAGCAGCCATAGAGGGGGCCAAGAGACCCAGTACTTC. The encoded protein is CASSHRGGQETQYF. Full variable domain (remainder filled in from reference TRBV28 and TRBJ2-5): DVKVTQSSRYLVKRTGEKVFLECVQDMDHENMFWYRQDPGLGLRLIYFSYDVKMKEKGDIPEGYSVSREKKERFSLILESASTNQTSMYLCASSHRGGQETQYFGPGTRLLVL.

This sequence joins TRBV20-1 and TRBJ2-7; D gene uncertain. V was trimmed by 2 bases and J by 2 bases, leaving 10 bases between them. This CDR3 has 13 amino acids. The germline V gene has CDR1 DFQATT and CDR2 SNEGSKA (reference sequence). The CDR3 spells CSARLPGTYEQYF. Written as DNA, the CDR3 is TGCAGTGCTAGATTGCCAGGTACCTACGAGCAGTACTTC.

This clonotype has a handful of counts. The chain recombines TRBV4-2 with TRBJ2-7; 11 bases line up with TRBD2. Germline V gene data show CDR1 as LGHNA and CDR2 as YNFKEQ. CDR3 length: 16 residues. V trimming: 4 bases; J trimming: 5 bases; junction bases outside the gene matches: 10. The CDR3 nucleotides read TGTGCCAGCAGCCGAGGGGGCACTAGCGGGAGTCACGAGCAGTACTTC. Its translation: CASSRGGTSGSHEQYF.

The chain is built from TRBV4-3 and TRBJ2-1, with D perhaps given as TRBD1 or TRBD2 (7 bases each). This CDR3 has 18 amino acids. Germline V gene lookup returns CDR1 LGHNA and CDR2 YSLEER. The V gene lost 2 bases and the J gene lost 6 bases, with 23 bases spanning the gap. In DNA, the CDR3 is TGCGCCAGCAGCCAAACTCTACCCACTAGCAGGGGGGGCAATGAGCAGTTCTTC. This encodes CASSQTLPTSRGGNEQFF.

This clonotype came up many times. The V and J genes are TRBV29-1 and TRBJ2-1; D gene ambiguous. Per germline, CDR1 SQVTM and CDR2 ANQGSEA. There are 11 residues in the CDR3. V lost 7 bases to trimming and J lost 0 bases, with 4 bases between them. The CDR3 sequence is CSGFSYNEQFF. DNA for the CDR3: TGCAGCGGGTTCTCCTACAATGAGCAGTTCTTC.

The CDR3 loop reads CATSTLGADTQYF. The CDR3 DNA reads as TGTGCCACCAGCACGCTGGGAGCAGATACGCAGTATTTT. This sequence joins TRBV15 and TRBJ2-3, with D maybe TRBD2 (5 bases). The V and J ends lost 4 bases and 4 bases respectively, with 9 bases between them. The germline V gene has CDR1 LNHNV and CDR2 YYDKDF (reference sequence). The CDR3 length is 13 residues.

This chain links TRBV7-6 with TRBJ2-1; 7 bases are a match to TRBD2. Trimming cost V 3 bases and J 5 bases; bases outside gene matches: 7. This CDR3 comprises 15 residues. Germline V gene lookup returns CDR1 SGHVS and CDR2 FNYEAQ. In DNA, the CDR3 is TGTGCCAGCAGCTTCAGCGGGATGCCTAACAATGAGCAGTTCTTC. It codes for CASSFSGMPNNEQFF.

J is TRBJ2-2 and V is TRBV20-1, with TRBD1 as a possible D gene (5 bases). In germline, CDR1 is DFQATT, CDR2 SNEGSKA (reference sequence). The CDR3 is made up of 13 amino acids. V gave up 4 bases and J gave up 3 bases, with 9 bases separating them. The CDR3 sequence is CSAITGYTGELFF. In DNA form, the CDR3 reads TGCAGTGCTATCACAGGCTACACCGGGGAGCTGTTTTTT.

Only a few counts were recorded for this clonotype. V is TRBV4-3 and J is TRBJ2-1; a weak D match, TRBD2 (5 bases). Germline V lookup: CDR1 LGHNA, CDR2 YSLEER. CDR3 size: 15 residues. With 3 bases removed from V and 2 bases from J, the gap between germline ends came to 11 bases. The CDR3 DNA reads TGCGCCAGCAGCCACGCCAGCGGACCCTACAATGAGCAGTTCTTC. This encodes CASSHASGPYNEQFF.

The V and J genes are TRBV20-1 and TRBJ2-3; TRBD2 agrees at 9 bases. V shed 3 bases, J shed 3 bases, and the junction held 10 bases outside the gene matches. Germline lookup yields CDR1 DFQATT and CDR2 SNEGSKA (reference sequence). This CDR3 has 16 amino acids. In DNA form, the CDR3 reads TGCAGTGCTAGGCCCCTGCCTAGCGGGATAACAGATACGCAGTATTTT. Protein sequence: CSARPLPSGITDTQYF.

The gene calls are TRBV6-5 and TRBJ2-1, with 9 bases fitting TRBD2. The CDR3 loop spans 16 amino acids. With 2 bases clipped from V and 6 bases from J, the junction kept 8 bases outside the gene matches. Per the germline V gene, CDR1 is MNHEY and CDR2 is SVGAGI. CDR3 amino acids: CASSYGISGSFNEQFF. Written as DNA, the CDR3 is TGTGCCAGCAGTTACGGGATTAGCGGGAGTTTCAATGAGCAGTTCTTC.